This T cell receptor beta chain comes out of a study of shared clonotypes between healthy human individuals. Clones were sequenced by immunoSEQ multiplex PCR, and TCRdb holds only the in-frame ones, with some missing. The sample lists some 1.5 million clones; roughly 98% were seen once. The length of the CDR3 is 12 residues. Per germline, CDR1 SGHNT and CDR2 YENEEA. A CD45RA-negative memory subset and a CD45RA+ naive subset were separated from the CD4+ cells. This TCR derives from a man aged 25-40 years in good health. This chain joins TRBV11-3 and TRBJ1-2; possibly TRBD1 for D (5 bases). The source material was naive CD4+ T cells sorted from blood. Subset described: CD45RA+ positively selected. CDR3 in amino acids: CVGAPTNYGYTF. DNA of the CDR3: TGTGTTGGGGCTCCTACTAACTATGGCTACACCTTC.